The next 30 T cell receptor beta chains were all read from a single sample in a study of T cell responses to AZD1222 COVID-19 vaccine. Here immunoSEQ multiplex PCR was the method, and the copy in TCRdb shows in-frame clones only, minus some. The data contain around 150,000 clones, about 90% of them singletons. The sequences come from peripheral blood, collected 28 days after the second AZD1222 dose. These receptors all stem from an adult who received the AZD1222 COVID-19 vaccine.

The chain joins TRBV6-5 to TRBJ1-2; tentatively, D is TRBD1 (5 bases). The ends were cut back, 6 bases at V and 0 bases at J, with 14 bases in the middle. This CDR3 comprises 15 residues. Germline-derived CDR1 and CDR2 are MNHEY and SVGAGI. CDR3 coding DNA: TGTGCCAGCAGCCCGGCAGGGCGGGCTAACTATGGCTACACCTTC. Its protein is CASSPAGRANYGYTF.

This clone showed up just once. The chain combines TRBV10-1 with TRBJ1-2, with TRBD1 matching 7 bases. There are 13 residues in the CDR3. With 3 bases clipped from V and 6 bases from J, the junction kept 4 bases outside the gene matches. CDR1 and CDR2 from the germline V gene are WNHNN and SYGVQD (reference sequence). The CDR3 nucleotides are TGCGCCAGCAGTGATGGAACAGGGGATGGCTACACCTTC. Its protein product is CASSDGTGDGYTF.

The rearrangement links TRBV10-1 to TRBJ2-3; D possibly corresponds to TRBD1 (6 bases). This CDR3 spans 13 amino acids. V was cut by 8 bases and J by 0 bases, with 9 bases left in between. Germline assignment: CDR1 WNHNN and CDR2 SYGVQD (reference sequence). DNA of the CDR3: TGCGCCAGCGGGACAAGTAGCACAGATACGCAGTATTTT. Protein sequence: CASGTSSTDTQYF.

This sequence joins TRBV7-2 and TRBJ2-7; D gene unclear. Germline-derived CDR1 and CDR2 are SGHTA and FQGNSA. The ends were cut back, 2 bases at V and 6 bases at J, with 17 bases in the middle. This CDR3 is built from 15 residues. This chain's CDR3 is CASSLLNVSPLEQYF. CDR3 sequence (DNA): TGTGCCAGCAGCTTACTTAACGTATCCCCTCTCGAGCAGTACTTC. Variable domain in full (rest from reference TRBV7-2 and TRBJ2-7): GAGVSQSPSNKVTEKGKDVELRCDPISGHTALYWYRQSLGQGLEFLIYFQGNSAPDKSGLPSDRFSAERTGGSVSTLTIQRTQQEDSAVYLCASSLLNVSPLEQYFGPGTRLTVT.

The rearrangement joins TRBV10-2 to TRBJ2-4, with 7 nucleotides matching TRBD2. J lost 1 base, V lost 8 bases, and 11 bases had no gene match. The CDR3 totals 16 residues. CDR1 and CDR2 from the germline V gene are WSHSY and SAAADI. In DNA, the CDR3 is TGCGCCAGCTGGGGGGGAGGGGCTCTGGCCAAAAACATTCAGTACTTC. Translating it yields CASWGGGALAKNIQYF.

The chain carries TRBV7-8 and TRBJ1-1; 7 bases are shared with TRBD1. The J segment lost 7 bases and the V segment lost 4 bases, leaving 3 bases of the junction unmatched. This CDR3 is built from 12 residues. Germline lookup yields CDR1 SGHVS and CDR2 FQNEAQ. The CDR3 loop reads CASSSQGREAFF. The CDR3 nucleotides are TGTGCCAGCAGCTCACAGGGGCGTGAAGCTTTCTTT. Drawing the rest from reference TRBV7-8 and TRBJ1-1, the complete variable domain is GAGVSQSPRYKVAKRGQDVALRCDPISGHVSLFWYQQALGQGPEFLTYFQNEAQLDKSGLPSDRFFAERPEGSVSTLKIQRTQQEDSAVYLCASSSQGREAFFGQGTRLTVV.

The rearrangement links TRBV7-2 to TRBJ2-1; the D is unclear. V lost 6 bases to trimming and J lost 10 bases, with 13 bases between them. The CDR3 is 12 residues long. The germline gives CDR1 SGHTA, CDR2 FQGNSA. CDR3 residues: CASSPNSLEQFF. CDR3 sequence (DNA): TGTGCCAGCAGTCCAAACTCCCTAGAGCAGTTCTTC.

The CDR3 region is CASSLGPNSNYGYTF. The DNA of the CDR3 is TGTGCCAGCAGCCTCGGGCCAAATAGTAACTATGGCTACACCTTC. The chain is built from TRBV5-6 and TRBJ1-2; the D is unclear. Trimming removed 4 bases from V and 1 base from J, with 14 bases in between. The germline CDR1 and CDR2 sequences are SGHDT and YYEEEE. The CDR3 loop spans 15 amino acids. The full variable domain, in which reference TRBV5-6 and TRBJ1-2 provide the parts outside the CDR3, is DAGVTQSPTHLIKTRGQQVTLRCSPKSGHDTVSWYQQALGQGPQFIFQYYEEEERQRGNFPDRFSGHQFPNYSSELNVNALLLGDSALYLCASSLGPNSNYGYTFGSGTRLTVV.

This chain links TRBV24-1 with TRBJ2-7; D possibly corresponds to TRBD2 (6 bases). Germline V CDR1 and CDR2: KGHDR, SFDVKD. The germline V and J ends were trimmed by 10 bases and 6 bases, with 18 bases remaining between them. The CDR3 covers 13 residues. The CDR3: CATLRAGLGEQYF. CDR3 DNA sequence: TGTGCCACTTTAAGGGCGGGGCTTGGCGAGCAGTACTTC.

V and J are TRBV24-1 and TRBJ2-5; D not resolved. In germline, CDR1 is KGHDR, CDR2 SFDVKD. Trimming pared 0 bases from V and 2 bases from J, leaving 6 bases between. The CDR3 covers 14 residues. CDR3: CATSDLSAQETQYF. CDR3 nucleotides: TGTGCCACCAGTGATTTGTCGGCACAAGAGACCCAGTACTTC.

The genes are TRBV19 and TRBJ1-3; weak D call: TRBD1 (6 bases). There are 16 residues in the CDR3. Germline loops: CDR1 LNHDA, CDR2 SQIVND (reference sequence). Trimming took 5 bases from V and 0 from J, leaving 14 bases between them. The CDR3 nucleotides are TGTGCCAGTAGTCCCCAACCCAGGGGCTCTGGAAACACCATATATTTT. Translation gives CASSPQPRGSGNTIYF.

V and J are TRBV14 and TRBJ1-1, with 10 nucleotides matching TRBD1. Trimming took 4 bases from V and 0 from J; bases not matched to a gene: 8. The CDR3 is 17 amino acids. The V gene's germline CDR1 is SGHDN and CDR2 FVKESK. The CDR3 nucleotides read TGTGCCAGCAGCCCCGGACAGGGGGACGCCATGAACACTGAAGCTTTCTTT. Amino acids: CASSPGQGDAMNTEAFF. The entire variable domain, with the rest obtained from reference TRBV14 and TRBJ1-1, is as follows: EAGVTQFPSHSVIEKGQTVTLRCDPISGHDNLYWYRRVMGKEIKFLLHFVKESKQDESGMPNNRFLAERTGGTYSTLKVQPAELEDSGVYFCASSPGQGDAMNTEAFFGQGTRLTVV.

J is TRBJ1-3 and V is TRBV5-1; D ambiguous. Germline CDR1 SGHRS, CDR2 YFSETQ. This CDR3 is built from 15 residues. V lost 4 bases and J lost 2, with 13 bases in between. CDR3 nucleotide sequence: TGCGCCAGCAGCCCCGTTCCCCCCCCTGGAAACACCATATATTTT. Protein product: CASSPVPPPGNTIYF.

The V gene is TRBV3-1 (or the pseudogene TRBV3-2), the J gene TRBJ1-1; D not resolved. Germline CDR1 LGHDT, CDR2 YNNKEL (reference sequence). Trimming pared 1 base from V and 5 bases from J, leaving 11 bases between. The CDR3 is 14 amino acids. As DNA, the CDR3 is TGTGCCAGCAGCCAAGGTGGTCGTGGGACTGAAGCTTTCTTT. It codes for CASSQGGRGTEAFF.

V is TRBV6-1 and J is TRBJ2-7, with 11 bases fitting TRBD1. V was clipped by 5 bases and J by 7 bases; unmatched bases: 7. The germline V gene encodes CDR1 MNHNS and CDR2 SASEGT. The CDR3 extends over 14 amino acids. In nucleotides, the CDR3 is TGTGCCAGCAGTTCGGACAGGGGGCGTCGGGAGCAGTACTTC. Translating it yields CASSSDRGRREQYF.

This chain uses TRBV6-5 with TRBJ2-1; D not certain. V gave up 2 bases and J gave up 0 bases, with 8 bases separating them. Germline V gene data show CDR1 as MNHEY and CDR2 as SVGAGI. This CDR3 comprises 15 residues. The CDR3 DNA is TGTGCCAGCAGTTACGGGCAGATCTCCTACAATGAGCAGTTCTTC. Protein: CASSYGQISYNEQFF.

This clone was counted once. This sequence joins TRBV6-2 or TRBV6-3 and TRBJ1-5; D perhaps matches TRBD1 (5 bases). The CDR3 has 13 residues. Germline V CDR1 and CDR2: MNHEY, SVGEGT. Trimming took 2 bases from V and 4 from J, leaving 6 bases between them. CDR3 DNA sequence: TGTGCCAGCAGTTACGGGGGGAATCAGCCCCAGCATTTT. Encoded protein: CASSYGGNQPQHF.

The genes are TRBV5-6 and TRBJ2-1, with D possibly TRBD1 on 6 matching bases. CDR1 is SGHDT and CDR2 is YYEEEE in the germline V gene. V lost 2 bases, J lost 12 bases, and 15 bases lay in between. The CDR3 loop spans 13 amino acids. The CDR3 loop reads CASSLSSGDGQFF. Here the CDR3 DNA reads TGTGCCAGCAGCTTATCCTCAGGGGACGGGCAGTTCTTC.

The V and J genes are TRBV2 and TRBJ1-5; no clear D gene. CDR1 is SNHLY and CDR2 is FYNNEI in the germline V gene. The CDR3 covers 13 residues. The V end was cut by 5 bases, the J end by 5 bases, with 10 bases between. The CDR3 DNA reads TGTGCCAGCAGTCGGGAGTCGGATCAGCCCCAGCATTTT. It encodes CASSRESDQPQHF.

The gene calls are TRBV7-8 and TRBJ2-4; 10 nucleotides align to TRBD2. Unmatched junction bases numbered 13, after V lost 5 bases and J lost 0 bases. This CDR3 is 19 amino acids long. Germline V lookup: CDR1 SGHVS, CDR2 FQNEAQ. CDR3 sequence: CASSPMRLAGALAKNIQYF. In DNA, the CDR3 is TGTGCCAGCAGCCCCATGAGGCTAGCGGGGGCTTTAGCCAAAAACATTCAGTACTTC.

The CDR3 here is CASSPDTFPYEQYF. As DNA, the CDR3 is TGTGCCAGCTCACCTGACACCTTCCCCTACGAGCAGTACTTC. The rearrangement joins TRBV18 to TRBJ2-7; no clear D gene. Germline V lookup: CDR1 KGHSH, CDR2 LQKENI. The CDR3 runs 14 residues. The V and J ends lost 3 bases and 2 bases respectively, with 11 bases between them.

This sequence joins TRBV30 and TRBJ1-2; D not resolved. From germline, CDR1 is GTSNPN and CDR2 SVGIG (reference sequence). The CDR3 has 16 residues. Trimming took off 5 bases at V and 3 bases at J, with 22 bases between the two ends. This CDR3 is CAWGEIGPAGDYGYTF. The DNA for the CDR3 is TGTGCCTGGGGGGAGATCGGTCCGGCAGGAGACTATGGCTACACCTTC.

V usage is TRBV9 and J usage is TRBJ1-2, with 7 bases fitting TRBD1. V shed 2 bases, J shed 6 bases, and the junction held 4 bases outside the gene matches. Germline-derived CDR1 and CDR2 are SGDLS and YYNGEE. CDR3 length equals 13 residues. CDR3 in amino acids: CASSVLQGNGYTF. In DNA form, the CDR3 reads TGTGCCAGCAGCGTTCTACAGGGGAATGGCTACACCTTC.

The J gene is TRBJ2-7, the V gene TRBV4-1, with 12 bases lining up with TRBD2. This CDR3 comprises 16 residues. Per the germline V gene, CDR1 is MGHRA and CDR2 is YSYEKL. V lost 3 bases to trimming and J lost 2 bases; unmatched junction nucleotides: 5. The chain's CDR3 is CASSQTSGRFTYEQYF. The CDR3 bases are TGCGCCAGCAGCCAGACTAGCGGGAGATTCACCTACGAGCAGTACTTC.

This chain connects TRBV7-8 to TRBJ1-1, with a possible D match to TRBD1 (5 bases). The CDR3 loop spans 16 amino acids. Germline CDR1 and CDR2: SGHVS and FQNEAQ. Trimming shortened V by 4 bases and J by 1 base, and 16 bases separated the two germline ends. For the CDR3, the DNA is TGTGCCAGCAGCTACACTCTCGGACACCCGAACACTGAAGCTTTCTTT. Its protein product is CASSYTLGHPNTEAFF.

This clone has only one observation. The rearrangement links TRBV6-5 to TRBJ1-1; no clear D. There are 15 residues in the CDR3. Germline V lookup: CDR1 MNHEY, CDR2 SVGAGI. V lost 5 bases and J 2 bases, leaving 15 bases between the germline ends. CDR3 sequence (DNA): TGTGCCAGCAGTACCCCGGTGTGGGGAAACACTGAAGCTTTCTTT. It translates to CASSTPVWGNTEAFF.

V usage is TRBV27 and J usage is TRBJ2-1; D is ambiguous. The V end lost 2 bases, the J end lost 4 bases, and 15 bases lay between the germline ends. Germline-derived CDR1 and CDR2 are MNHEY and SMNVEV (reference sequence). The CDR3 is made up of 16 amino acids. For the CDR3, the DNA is TGTGCCAGCAGTTTAGAACGGTCGACGACGTACAATGAGCAGTTCTTC. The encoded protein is CASSLERSTTYNEQFF.

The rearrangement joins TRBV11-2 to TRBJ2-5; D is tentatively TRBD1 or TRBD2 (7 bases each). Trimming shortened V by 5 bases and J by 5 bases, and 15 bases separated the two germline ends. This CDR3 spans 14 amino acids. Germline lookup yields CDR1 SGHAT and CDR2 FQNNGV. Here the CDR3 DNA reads TGTGCCAGCAGCGTTTCCAGGGGGGGGGAGACCCAGTACTTC. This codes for CASSVSRGGETQYF.

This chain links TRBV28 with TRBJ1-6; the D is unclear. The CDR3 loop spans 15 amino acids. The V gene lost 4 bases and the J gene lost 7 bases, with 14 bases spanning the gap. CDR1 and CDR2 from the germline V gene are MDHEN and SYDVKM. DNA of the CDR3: TGTGCCAGCAGTTCCCCGCAGGTGCAAAATTCACCCCTCCACTTT. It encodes CASSSPQVQNSPLHF. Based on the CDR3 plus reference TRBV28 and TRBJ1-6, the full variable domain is DVKVTQSSRYLVKRTGEKVFLECVQDMDHENMFWYRQDPGLGLRLIYFSYDVKMKEKGDIPEGYSVSREKKERFSLILESASTNQTSMYLCASSSPQVQNSPLHFGNGTRLTVT.

The CDR3 bases are TGTGCCAGCAGCTTGGAACAAAGCACAGATACGCAGTATTTT. Translating it yields CASSLEQSTDTQYF. The V and J genes are TRBV5-6 and TRBJ2-3; D unclear. Trimming left V 0 bases short and J 0 bases short, with 5 bases between. The CDR3 spans 14 residues. Germline assignment: CDR1 SGHDT and CDR2 YYEEEE.